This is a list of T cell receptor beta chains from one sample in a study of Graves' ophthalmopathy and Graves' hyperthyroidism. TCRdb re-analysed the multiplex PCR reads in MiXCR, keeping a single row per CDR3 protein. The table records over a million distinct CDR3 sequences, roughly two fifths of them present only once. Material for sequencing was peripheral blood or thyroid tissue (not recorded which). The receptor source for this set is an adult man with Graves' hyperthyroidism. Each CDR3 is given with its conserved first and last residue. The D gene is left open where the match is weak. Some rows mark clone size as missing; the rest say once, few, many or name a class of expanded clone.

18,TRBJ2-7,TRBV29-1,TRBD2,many,CSVGRLAGGPTLTYEQYF
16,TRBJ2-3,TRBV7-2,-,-,CASSLGLDVITDTQYF
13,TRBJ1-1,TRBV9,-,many,CASSVEGRTEAFF
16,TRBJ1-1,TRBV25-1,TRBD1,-,CASSGLAQGAGTEAFF
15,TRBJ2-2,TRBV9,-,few,CASSAGGPNTGELFF
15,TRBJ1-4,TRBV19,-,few,CASTPSAVINEKLFF
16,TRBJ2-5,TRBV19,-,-,CASSPRGTGGGETQYF
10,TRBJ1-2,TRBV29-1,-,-,CSVEAPRDTF
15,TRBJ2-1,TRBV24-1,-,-,CATSDPTATYNEQFF
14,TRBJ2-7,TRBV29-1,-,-,CSVGRTGSSGELYF
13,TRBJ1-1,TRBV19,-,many,CASSFNSNTEAFF
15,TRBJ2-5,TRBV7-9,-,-,CASSYSGNRQETQYF
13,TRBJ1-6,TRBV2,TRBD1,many,CASSGGGGWTLHF
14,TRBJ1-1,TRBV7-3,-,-,CASSLESPDTEAFF
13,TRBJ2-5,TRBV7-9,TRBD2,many,CAATSGGGETQYF
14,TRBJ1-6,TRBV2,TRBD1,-,CASSRDRAPSPLHF
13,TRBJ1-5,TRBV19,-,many,CASTTVEDQPQHF
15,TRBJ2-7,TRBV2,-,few,CASSYDRESSYEQYF
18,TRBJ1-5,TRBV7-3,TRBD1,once,CASSQDRAGGSFNQPQHF
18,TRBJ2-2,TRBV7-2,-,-,CASSSHRAAGMNTGELFF
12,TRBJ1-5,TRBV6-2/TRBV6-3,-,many,CASSYGAQPQHF
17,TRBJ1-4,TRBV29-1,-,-,CSGGGPSTGGTNEKLFF
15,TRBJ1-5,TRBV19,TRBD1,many,CASSDRDRGNQPQHF
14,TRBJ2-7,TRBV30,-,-,CAWSVGQGALEQYF
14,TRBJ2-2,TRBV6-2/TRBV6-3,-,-,CASSYLSNTGELFF
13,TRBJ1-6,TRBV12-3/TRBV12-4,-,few,CASLRGNNSPLHF
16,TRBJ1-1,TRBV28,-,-,CASSGSAGLMNTEAFF
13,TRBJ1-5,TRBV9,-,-,CASSAGPQETQHF
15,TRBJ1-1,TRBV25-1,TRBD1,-,CASKTSTGMNTEAFF
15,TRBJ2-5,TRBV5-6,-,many,CASSLSARYQETQYF
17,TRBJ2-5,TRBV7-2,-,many,CASSLVGYSDRQETQYF
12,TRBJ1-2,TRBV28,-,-,CASKAGGDGYTF
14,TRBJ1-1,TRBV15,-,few,CATSRDLGSTEAFF
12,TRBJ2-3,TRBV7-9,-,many,CASSLGTDTQYF
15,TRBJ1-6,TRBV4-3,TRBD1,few,CASSQGQEKGSPLHF
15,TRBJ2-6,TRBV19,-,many,CASRLSGSGANVLTF
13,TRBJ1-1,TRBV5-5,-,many,CASSFWGTAEAFF
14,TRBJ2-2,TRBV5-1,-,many,CASSLGGNTGELFF
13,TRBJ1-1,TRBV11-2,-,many,CASSPRQDTEAFF
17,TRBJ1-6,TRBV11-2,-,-,CASSLPPRAGYNSPLHF
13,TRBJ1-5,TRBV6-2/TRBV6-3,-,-,CAISVEYDQPQHF
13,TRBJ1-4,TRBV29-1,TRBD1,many,CSVAGGPGEKLFF
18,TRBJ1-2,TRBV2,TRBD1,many,CASIRTPQGGPANYGYTF
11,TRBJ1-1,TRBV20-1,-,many,CSARTGSVSFF
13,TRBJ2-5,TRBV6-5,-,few,CASSEGREETQYF
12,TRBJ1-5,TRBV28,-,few,CASSPPIQPQHF
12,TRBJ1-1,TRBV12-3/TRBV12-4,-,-,CASSLEPLEAFF
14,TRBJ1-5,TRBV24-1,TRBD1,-,CATSGTGNNQPQHF
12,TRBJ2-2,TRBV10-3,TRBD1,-,CATEGQAGELFF
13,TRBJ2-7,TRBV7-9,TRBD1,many,CASSPTGGIGQYF
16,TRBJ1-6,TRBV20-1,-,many,CSVLSGGRFVNSPLHF
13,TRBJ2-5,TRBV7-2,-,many,CASSLAQGPLAYF
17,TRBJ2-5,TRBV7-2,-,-,CASSLSSVGRGEETQYF
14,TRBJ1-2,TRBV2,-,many,CASSTLTGFYGYTF
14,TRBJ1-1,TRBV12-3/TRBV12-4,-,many,CASSPGGAVSEAFF
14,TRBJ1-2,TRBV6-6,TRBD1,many,CASTPGQINYGYTF
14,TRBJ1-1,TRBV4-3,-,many,CASSHRARGTEAFF